This T cell receptor (beta chain) is from a study of blood T cell repertoires in COVID-19. Study in general: Donors in the United States, Italy and Spain gave samples during acute or convalescent COVID-19. PBMCs, B-cell-depleted T cells, or T cells provided the cDNA or gDNA that made up the material.

In the study's own analysis: Estimated nucleated cell counts came from reference gene primer amplification. This table comes from immunoSEQ multiplex PCR, and its TCRdb copy is limited to in-frame clones, with some not included. V and J calls and clone size are those listed in that table; D and trimming were worked out from the DNA. The data hold approximately 190,000 clones, with 80% to 95% observed a single time. The TCR was taken from a man in his fifties with acute or convalescent COVID-19. Sequencing was carried out using peripheral blood.

This CDR3 is CASSFRTSGSFFSEQFF. In nucleotides, the CDR3 is TGTGCCAGCAGTTTTAGGACTAGCGGGAGCTTTTTTAGTGAGCAGTTCTTC. The chain recombines TRBV27 with TRBJ2-1, with 13 positions matching TRBD2. J gave up 9 bases and V 3 bases, and 11 bases lay outside the gene matches. This CDR3 contains 17 residues. In germline, CDR1 is MNHEY, CDR2 SMNVEV (reference sequence).